This record covers a single T cell receptor (beta chain). The data originate from a study of T-cell memory formation after mild COVID-19. Trimming shortened V by 6 bases and J by 0 bases, and 3 bases separated the two germline ends. The CDR3 has 13 residues. TCRdb re-called the 5' RACE reads through MiXCR, storing one row per CDR3 protein. The sample shows 250,000 to 350,000 distinct CDR3 sequences, 15% to 20% of them seen only once. The sequencing input was PBMCs or a T cell subset sorted from them (not recorded which). The sequence derives from a man between 18 and 35 years old who had mild COVID-19 (a few samples of this study predate the infection). Cell type and time point are not known. The chain employs TRBV12-3 or TRBV12-4 and TRBJ2-6; D gene uncertain. For the CDR3, the DNA is TGTGCCAGCAGACGCTCTGGGGCCAACGTCCTGACTTTC. Translating it yields CASRRSGANVLTF.